This record concerns one T cell receptor beta chain sequence. Its antigen remains unidentified. This sample is part of a study of shared clonotypes between healthy human individuals. The wider study: The donors, two women and three men, were aged 18 to 49. Broader study findings: The genetic and exposure-history diversity represented was limited by few donors.

CD45RO negativity and positive selection for CCR7 defined naive CD8 cells, a population that excluded terminally differentiated effector memory CD45RA+ cells. CDR1 and CDR2 from the germline V gene are SGHTA and FQGNSA. The CDR3 has 15 residues. Trimming stripped 2 bases from V and 1 base from J, with 12 bases between. The repertoire was sequenced with immunoSEQ multiplex PCR; TCRdb's copy has only in-frame clones and lacks some. The sample contains around 1.9 million clones, 85% to 95% of which appear only once. This chain uses TRBV7-2 with TRBJ2-7; D remains unclear. This TCR was recovered from a man between 18 and 35 years old in good health. Some clones in this sample may be carry-over from other donors' samples. The sample was naive CD8+ T cells from PBMCs. Here the CDR3 reads CASSLTLGSSYEQYF. DNA for the CDR3: TGTGCCAGCAGCTTAACCCTTGGGTCTTCCTACGAGCAGTACTTC.